What follows is one T cell receptor (beta chain) and its context. These data are taken from a study of cytotoxic CD8 clonotypes in ibrutinib-treated CLL. Study-wide background: Median treatment time before response sampling was about 12 months, range 6 to 36.

Depths of 1 in 200,000 to 1 in 1 million T cells were the sequencing target. Sequencing used immunoSEQ multiplex PCR; TCRdb keeps in-frame clones, though not all of them. The sample lists 130,000 or so clones, 77% seen once, with 28% in the top ten. Sequenced here: PBMCs, sampled after 12 months of ibrutinib treatment. The clonotype was recovered from a human donor with chronic lymphocytic leukemia.

The CDR3 region is CAIKRGAEEGQGKWNTEAFF. The CDR3 DNA is TGTGCCATCAAAAGGGGTGCCGAGGAGGGACAGGGTAAGTGGAACACTGAAGCTTTCTTT. This chain joins TRBV10-3 and TRBJ1-1; 9 nucleotides line up with TRBD1. Germline CDR1 reads ENHRY; CDR2 reads SYGVKD. This CDR3 spans 20 amino acids. J gave up 1 base and V 7 bases, and 22 bases lay outside the gene matches.